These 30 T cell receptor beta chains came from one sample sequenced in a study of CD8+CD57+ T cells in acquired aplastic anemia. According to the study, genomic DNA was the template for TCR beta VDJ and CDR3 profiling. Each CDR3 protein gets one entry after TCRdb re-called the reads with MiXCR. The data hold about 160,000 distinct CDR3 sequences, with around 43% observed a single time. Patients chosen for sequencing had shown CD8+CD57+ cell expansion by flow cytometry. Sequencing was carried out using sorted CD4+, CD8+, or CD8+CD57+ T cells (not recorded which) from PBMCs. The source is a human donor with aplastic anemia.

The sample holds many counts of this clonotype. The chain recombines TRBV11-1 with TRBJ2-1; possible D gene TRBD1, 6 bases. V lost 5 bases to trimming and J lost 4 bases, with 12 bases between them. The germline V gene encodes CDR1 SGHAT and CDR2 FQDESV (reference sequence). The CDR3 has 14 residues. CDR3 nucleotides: TGTGCCAGCAGCCTAATTAGGGGGTACAATGAGCAGTTCTTC. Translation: CASSLIRGYNEQFF. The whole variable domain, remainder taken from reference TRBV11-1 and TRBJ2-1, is EAEVAQSPRYKITEKSQAVAFWCDPISGHATLYWYRQILGQGPELLVQFQDESVVDDSQLPKDRFSAERLKGVDSTLKIQPAELGDSAMYLCASSLIRGYNEQFFGPGTRLTVL.

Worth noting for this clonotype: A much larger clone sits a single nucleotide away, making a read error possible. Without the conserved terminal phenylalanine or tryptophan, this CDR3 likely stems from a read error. In DNA, the CDR3 is TGTGCCAGCAGGGTGGACAGGGGGACCTATGAGCAGTTCCTC. Translating gives CASRVDRGTYEQFL. This chain joins TRBV6-1 and TRBJ2-1, with 10 nucleotides matching TRBD1. Germline CDR1 and CDR2: MNHNS and SASEGT. Unmatched junction bases numbered 7, after V lost 6 bases and J lost 8 bases. CDR3 size: 14 residues.

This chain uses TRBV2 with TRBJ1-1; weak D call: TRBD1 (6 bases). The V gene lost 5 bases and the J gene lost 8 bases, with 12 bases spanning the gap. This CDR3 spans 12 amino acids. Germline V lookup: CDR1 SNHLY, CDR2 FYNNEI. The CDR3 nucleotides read TGTGCCAGCAGTCCCACGGGGGGCGAAGCTTTCTTT. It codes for CASSPTGGEAFF.

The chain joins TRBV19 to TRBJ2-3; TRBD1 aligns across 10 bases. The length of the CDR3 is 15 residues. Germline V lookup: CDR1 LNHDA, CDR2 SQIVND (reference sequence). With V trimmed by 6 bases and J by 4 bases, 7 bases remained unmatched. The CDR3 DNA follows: TGTGCCAGTAGCGACAGGGGGCGCGAGGCAGATACGCAGTATTTT. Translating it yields CASSDRGREADTQYF. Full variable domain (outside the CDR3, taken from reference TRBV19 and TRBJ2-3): DGGITQSPKYLFRKEGQNVTLSCEQNLNHDAMYWYRQDPGQGLRLIYYSQIVNDFQKGDIAEGYSVSREKKESFPLTVTSAQKNPTAFYLCASSDRGREADTQYFGPGTRLTVL.

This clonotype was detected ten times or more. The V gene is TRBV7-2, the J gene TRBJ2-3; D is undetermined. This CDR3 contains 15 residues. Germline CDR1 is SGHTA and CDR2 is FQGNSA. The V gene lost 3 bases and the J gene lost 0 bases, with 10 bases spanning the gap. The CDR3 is CASSLLASSTDTQYF. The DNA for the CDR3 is TGTGCCAGCAGCTTGTTGGCCTCTAGCACAGATACGCAGTATTTT.

In DNA, the CDR3 is TGTGCCAGCAGCTTATTCGGGGCAGCAGATGGCTACACCTTC. Translation gives CASSLFGAADGYTF. The gene calls are TRBV7-3 and TRBJ1-2; perhaps TRBD1 as D (5 bases). Germline CDR1 SGHTA, CDR2 FQGTGA. Trimming pared 2 bases from V and 6 bases from J, leaving 13 bases between. CDR3 length: 14 amino acids.

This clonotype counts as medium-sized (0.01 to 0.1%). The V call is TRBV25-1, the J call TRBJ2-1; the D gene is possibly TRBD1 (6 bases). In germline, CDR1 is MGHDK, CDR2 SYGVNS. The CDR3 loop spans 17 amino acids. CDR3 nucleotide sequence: TGTCCGCTTTGGGATTGGACAGTACCCGAGCAGTACAATGAGCAGTTCTTC. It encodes CPLWDWTVPEQYNEQFF.

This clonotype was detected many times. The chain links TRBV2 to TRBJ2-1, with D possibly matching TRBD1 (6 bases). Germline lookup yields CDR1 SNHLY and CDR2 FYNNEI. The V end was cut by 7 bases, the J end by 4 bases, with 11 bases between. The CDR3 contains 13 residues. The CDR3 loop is CASTGQNYNEQFF. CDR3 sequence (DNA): TGTGCCAGCACTGGACAGAATTACAATGAGCAGTTCTTC. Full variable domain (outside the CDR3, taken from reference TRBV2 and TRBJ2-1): EPEVTQTPSHQVTQMGQEVILRCVPISNHLYFYWYRQILGQKVEFLVSFYNNEISEKSEIFDDQFSVERPDGSNFTLKIRSTKLEDSAMYFCASTGQNYNEQFFGPGTRLTVL.

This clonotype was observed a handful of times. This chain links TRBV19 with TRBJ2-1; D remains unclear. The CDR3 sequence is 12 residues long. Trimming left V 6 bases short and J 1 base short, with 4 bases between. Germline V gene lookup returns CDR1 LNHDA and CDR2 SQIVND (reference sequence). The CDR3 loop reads CASSLSYNEQFF. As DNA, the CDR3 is TGTGCCAGTAGCCTGTCCTACAATGAGCAGTTCTTC.

The CDR3: CSVVGAYGYTF. The CDR3 DNA is TGCAGCGTTGTTGGTGCCTATGGCTACACCTTC. The chain combines TRBV29-1 with TRBJ1-2, with D uncertain. V lost 4 bases and J 4 bases, leaving 7 bases between the germline ends. The CDR3 is 11 amino acids. The germline V gene encodes CDR1 SQVTM and CDR2 ANQGSEA.

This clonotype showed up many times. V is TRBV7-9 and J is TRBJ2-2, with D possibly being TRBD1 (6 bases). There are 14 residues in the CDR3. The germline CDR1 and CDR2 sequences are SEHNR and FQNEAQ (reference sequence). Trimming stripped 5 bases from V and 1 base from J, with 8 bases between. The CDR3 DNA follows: TGTGCCAGCAGCCTGGGACAGAACACCGGGGAGCTGTTTTTT. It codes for CASSLGQNTGELFF.

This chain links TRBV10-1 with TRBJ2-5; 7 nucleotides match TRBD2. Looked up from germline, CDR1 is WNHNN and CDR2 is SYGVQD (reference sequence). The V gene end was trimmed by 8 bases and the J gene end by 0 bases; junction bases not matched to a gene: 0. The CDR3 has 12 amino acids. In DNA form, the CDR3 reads TGCGCCAGCGGGAGGGACCAAGAGACCCAGTACTTC. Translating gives CASGRDQETQYF.

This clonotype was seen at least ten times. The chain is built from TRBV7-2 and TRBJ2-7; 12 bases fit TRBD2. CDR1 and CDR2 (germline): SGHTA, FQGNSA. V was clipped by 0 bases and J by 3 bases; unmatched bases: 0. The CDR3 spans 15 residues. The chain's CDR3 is CASSLALAGGYEQYF. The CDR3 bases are TGTGCCAGCAGCTTAGCACTAGCGGGGGGCTACGAGCAGTACTTC.

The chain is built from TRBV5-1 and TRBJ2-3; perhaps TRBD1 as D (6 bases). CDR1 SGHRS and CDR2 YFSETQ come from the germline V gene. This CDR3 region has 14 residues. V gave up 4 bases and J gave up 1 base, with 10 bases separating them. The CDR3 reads CASSDRQGTDTQYF. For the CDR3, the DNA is TGCGCCAGCAGCGACAGACAGGGCACAGATACGCAGTATTTT.

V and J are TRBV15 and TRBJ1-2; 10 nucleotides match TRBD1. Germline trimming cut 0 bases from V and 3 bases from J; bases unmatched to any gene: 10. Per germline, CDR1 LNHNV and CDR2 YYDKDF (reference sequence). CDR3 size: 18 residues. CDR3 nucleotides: TGTGCCACCAGCAGAGATCTCACCGGGGACAGGGGATACTATGGCTACACCTTC. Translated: CATSRDLTGDRGYYGYTF.

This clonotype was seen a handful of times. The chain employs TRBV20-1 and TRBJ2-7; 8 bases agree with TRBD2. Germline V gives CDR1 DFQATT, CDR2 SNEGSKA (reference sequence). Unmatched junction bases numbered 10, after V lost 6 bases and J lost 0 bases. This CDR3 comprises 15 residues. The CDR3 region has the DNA TGCAGTGCCCAGCGGGCGGGGGGAAGCTCCTACGAGCAGTACTTC. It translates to CSAQRAGGSSYEQYF.

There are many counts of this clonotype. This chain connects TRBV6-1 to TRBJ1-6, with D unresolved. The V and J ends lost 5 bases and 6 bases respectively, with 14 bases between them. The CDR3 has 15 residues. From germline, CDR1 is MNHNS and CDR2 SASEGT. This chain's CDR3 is CASSLTQASNSPLHF. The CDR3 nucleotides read TGTGCCAGCAGTCTCACGCAGGCGTCTAATTCACCCCTCCACTTT.

This CDR3 is CASSARTSGSGETQYF. In nucleotides, the CDR3 is TGTGCCAGCAGCGCGCGGACTAGCGGGTCGGGAGAGACCCAGTACTTC. The chain recombines TRBV4-2 with TRBJ2-5; TRBD2 matches 11 bases. Germline assignment: CDR1 LGHNA and CDR2 YNFKEQ. Trimming took 5 bases from V and 4 from J; bases not matched to a gene: 9. The CDR3 is 16 amino acids.

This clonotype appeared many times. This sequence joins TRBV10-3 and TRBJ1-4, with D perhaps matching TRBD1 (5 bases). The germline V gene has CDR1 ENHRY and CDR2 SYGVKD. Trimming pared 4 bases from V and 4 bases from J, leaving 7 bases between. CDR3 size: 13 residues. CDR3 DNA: TGTGCCATCAGTGGCCAGGGTAATGAAAAACTGTTTTTT. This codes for CAISGQGNEKLFF.

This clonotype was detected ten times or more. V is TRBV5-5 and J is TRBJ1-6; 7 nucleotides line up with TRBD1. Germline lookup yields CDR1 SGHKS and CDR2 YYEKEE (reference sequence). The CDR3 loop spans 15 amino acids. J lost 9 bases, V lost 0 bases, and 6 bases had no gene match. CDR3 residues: CASSLENRGSSPLHF. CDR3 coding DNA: TGTGCCAGCAGCTTGGAAAACAGGGGTAGTTCACCCCTCCACTTT.

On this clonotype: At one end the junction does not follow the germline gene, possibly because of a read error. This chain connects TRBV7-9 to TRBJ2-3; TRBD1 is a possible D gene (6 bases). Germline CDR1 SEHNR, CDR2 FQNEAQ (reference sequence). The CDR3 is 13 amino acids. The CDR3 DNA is TGCGCCAGCAACAGGGAGCGCACAGATACGCAGTATTTT. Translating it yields CASNRERTDTQYF.

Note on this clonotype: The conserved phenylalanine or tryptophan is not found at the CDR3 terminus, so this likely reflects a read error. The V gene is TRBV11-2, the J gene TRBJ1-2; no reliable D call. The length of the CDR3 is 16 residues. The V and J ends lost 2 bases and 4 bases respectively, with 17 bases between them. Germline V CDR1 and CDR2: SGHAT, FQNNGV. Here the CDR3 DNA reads TGTGCCAGCAGCTTACCCCCCCCGGGATCAAGCTATGGCTACACCCTC. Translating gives CASSLPPPGSSYGYTL.

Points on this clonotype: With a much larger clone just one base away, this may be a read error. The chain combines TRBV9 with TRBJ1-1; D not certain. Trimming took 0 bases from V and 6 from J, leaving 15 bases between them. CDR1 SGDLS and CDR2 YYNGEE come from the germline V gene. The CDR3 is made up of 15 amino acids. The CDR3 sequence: CASSVGSGLGAEAFF. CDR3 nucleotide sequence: TGTGCCAGCAGCGTAGGGTCGGGTCTGGGCGCTGAAGCTTTCTTT.

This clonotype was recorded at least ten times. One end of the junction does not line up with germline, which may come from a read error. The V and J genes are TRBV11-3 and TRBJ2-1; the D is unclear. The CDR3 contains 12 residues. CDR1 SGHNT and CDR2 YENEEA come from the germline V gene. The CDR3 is CASSLDTHFGVF. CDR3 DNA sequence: TGTGCCAGCAGCTTAGATACCCACTTTGGGGTCTTC.

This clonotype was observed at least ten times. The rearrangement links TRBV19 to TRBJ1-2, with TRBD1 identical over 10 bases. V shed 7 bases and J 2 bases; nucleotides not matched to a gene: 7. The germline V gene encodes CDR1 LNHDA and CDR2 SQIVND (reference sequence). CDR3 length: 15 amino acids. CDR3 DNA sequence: TGTGCCAGTACCCCGGGACAGGGGAGGAACTATGGCTACACCTTC. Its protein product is CASTPGQGRNYGYTF. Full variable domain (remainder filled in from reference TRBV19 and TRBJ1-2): DGGITQSPKYLFRKEGQNVTLSCEQNLNHDAMYWYRQDPGQGLRLIYYSQIVNDFQKGDIAEGYSVSREKKESFPLTVTSAQKNPTAFYLCASTPGQGRNYGYTFGSGTRLTVV.

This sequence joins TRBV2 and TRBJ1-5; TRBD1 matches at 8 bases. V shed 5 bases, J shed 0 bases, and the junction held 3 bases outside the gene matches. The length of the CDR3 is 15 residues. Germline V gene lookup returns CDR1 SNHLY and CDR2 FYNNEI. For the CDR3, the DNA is TGTGCCAGCAGTCGGGACAGGTCTAGCAATCAGCCCCAGCATTTT. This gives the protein CASSRDRSSNQPQHF.

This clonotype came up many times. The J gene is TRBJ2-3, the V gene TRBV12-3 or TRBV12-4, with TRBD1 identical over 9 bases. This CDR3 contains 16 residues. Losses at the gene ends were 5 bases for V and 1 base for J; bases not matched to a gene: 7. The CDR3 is CASSPLTGGGTDTQYF. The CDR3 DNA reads TGTGCCAGCAGTCCGCTGACAGGGGGTGGCACAGATACGCAGTATTTT.

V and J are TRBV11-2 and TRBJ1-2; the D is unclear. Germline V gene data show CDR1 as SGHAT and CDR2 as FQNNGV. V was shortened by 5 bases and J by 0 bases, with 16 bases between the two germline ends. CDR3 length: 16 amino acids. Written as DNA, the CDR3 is TGTGCCAGCAGCCGCCGGGTTGTAGGATCTAACTATGGCTACACCTTC. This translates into CASSRRVVGSNYGYTF. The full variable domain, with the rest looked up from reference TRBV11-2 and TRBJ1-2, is EAGVAQSPRYKIIEKRQSVAFWCNPISGHATLYWYQQILGQGPKLLIQFQNNGVVDDSQLPKDRFSAERLKGVDSTLKIQPAKLEDSAVYLCASSRRVVGSNYGYTFGSGTRLTVV.

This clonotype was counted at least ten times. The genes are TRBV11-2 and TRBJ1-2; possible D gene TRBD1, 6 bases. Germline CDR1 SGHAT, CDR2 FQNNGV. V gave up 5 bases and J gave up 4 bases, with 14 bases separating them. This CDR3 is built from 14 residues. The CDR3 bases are TGTGCCAGCAGCCCTCAACAGGGTTCCTATGGCTACACCTTC. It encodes CASSPQQGSYGYTF.

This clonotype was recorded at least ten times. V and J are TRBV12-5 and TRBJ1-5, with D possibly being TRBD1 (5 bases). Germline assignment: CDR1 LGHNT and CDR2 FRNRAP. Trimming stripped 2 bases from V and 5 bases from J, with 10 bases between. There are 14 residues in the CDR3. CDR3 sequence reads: CASGLLQGYQPQHF. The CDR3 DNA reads TGTGCTAGTGGTTTGCTTCAGGGTTATCAGCCCCAGCATTTT.